This entry describes one T cell receptor beta chain. Through a sample-barcoded 5' primer and a J-beta primer mix, a second PCR was run for roughly 6 to 11 cycles. Per sample, CDR3-containing paired-end reads numbered at least 2.5 million. MiXCR, run by TCRdb on the 5' RACE reads, gives a single entry per CDR3 protein. The table shows 650,000 to 800,000 distinct CDR3 sequences, with approximately 48% occurring only once. The data originate from a study of blood T cells in healthy people across ages. Donors gave 8 to 10 milliliters of peripheral blood apiece. The CDR3 loop spans 16 amino acids. Trimming cost V 2 bases and J 7 bases, with 17 bases left between them. From germline, CDR1 is MNHNS and CDR2 SASEGT.

What was sequenced was blood. V usage is TRBV6-1 and J usage is TRBJ1-4, with a tentative D call TRBD1 (6 bases). The sequence derives from a man aged 55 to 70 in good health. The CDR3 coding sequence is TGTGCCAGCAGTGAACTGGGGGGGCCTAGGAGTGAAAAACTGTTTTTT. As protein: CASSELGGPRSEKLFF.